The 26 T cell receptor beta chains presented below share a single source sample, sequenced in a study of T-cell reconstitution after alpha-beta-depleted transplantation in children. A library of TCRbeta sequences, prepared with unique molecular identifiers, was generated. TCRdb re-called the PCR reads through MiXCR, storing one row per CDR3 protein. Among approximately 520,000 distinct CDR3 sequences, approximately 30% were seen once, and the ten largest hold approximately 2.3%. The source was PBMCs from the stem cell graft donor, collected from the stem cell graft. The receptor source for this set is a human donor who donated a stem cell graft to a child with aplastic anemia.

J is TRBJ2-1 and V is TRBV12-3 or TRBV12-4, with 13 bases aligning to TRBD2. The CDR3 totals 16 residues. Trimming removed 7 bases from V and 8 bases from J; junction bases left unmatched: 11. The CDR3 loop is CASTLLGLAGEDEQFF. The CDR3 region has the DNA TGTGCCAGCACCCTCCTCGGACTAGCGGGGGAAGATGAGCAGTTCTTC.

This chain uses TRBV25-1 with TRBJ1-3, with 8 bases aligning to TRBD1. V gave up 6 bases and J gave up 6 bases; unmatched junction bases: 10. The CDR3 is made up of 15 amino acids. Germline CDR1 is MGHDK and CDR2 is SYGVNS. The CDR3 is CASSPRAGGINTIYF. The CDR3 DNA reads as TGTGCCAGCAGCCCAAGGGCAGGGGGCATAAACACCATATATTTT.

This clonotype was observed a few times. The chain employs TRBV5-8 and TRBJ2-1; possibly TRBD2 for D (6 bases). This CDR3 spans 17 amino acids. Trimming took 3 bases from V and 5 from J, leaving 21 bases between them. Germline V gene lookup returns CDR1 SGHTS and CDR2 YDEGEE. CDR3 amino acids: CASSSPIQGLPDNEQFF. DNA for the CDR3: TGTGCCAGCAGCTCCCCGATCCAGGGACTCCCAGACAATGAGCAGTTCTTC.

The chain couples TRBV7-2 to TRBJ1-2, with D perhaps TRBD1 (6 bases). The CDR3 runs 13 residues. Deletions cut 5 bases from V and 8 bases from J, with 15 bases between. Germline values: CDR1 SGHTA, CDR2 FQGNSA. The CDR3, as DNA: TGTGCCAGCAGCCCGGCAGGGGCTGGAGGCTACACCTTC. It is translated as CASSPAGAGGYTF.

The chain joins TRBV11-2 to TRBJ1-4; weak D call: TRBD1 (5 bases). V shed 1 base and J shed 5 bases, with 8 bases lying between them. The CDR3 has 14 amino acids. Germline V gene lookup returns CDR1 SGHAT and CDR2 FQNNGV. CDR3 in DNA: TGTGCCAGCAGCTTAGGGAACAGGAATGAAAAACTGTTTTTT. It yields the protein CASSLGNRNEKLFF.

The V and J genes are TRBV30 and TRBJ1-4, with 10 bases that match TRBD1. Per germline, CDR1 GTSNPN and CDR2 SVGIG (reference sequence). The CDR3 contains 15 residues. With V trimmed by 1 base and J by 2 bases, 1 base remained unmatched. As DNA, the CDR3 is TGTGCCTGGAGTGGACAGGGGGCTACTAATGAAAAACTGTTTTTT. It translates to CAWSGQGATNEKLFF.

This clonotype was found a few times. CDR3 bases: TGTGCCAGCAGCTCCGGACAGGGGAACTATGGCTACACCTTC. Translation gives CASSSGQGNYGYTF. The chain recombines TRBV13 with TRBJ1-2; 9 bases agree with TRBD1. The CDR3 runs to 14 residues. V was pared by 4 bases and J by 2 bases, with 2 bases of the junction left unmatched. The V gene's germline CDR1 is PRHDT and CDR2 FYEKMQ (reference sequence). Combining the CDR3 with reference TRBV13 and TRBJ1-2 gives the whole variable domain AAGVIQSPRHLIKEKRETATLKCYPIPRHDTVYWYQQGPGQDPQFLISFYEKMQSDKGSIPDRFSAQQFSDYHSELNMSSLELGDSALYFCASSSGQGNYGYTFGSGTRLTVV.

A few counts support this clonotype. The rearrangement uses TRBV7-9 and TRBJ1-3, with TRBD1 matching 8 bases. Germline V gene sequence: CDR1 SEHNR, CDR2 FQNEAQ (reference sequence). The CDR3 is 16 amino acids. Losses at the gene ends were 5 bases for V and 4 bases for J; bases not matched to a gene: 10. CDR3 in amino acids: CASSDPSQGAGNTIYF. CDR3 nucleotides: TGTGCCAGCAGCGATCCATCGCAGGGGGCGGGAAACACCATATATTTT.

This sequence joins TRBV21-1 and TRBJ2-3. TRBV21-1 constitutes a pseudogene. This CDR3 has 17 amino acids. CDR3 in DNA: TGTGCCAGCAGCAAAGAGATCAGCCAACACCCCACAGATACGCAGTATTTT. The encoded protein is CASSKEISQHPTDTQYF.

This rearrangement joins TRBV7-2 to TRBJ2-1; maybe TRBD2 (6 bases). The CDR3 totals 14 residues. Between the trimmed V and J ends, which lost 4 bases and 7 bases, there was a span of 14 bases. Per germline, CDR1 SGHTA and CDR2 FQGNSA. CDR3 loop: CASSSTGTPNEQFF. DNA for the CDR3: TGTGCCAGCAGCTCCACCGGGACTCCTAATGAGCAGTTCTTC.

This clonotype was counted between two and nine times. The V call is TRBV19, the J call TRBJ2-1; TRBD2 is a possible D gene (6 bases). The CDR3 consists of 14 residues. Looked up from germline, CDR1 is LNHDA and CDR2 is SQIVND (reference sequence). Trimming took off 3 bases at V and 8 bases at J, with 14 bases between the two ends. CDR3 residues: CASSMRTGADEQFF. Written as DNA, the CDR3 is TGTGCCAGTAGTATGAGAACGGGAGCCGATGAGCAGTTCTTC. The full variable domain, in which reference TRBV19 and TRBJ2-1 provide the parts outside the CDR3, is DGGITQSPKYLFRKEGQNVTLSCEQNLNHDAMYWYRQDPGQGLRLIYYSQIVNDFQKGDIAEGYSVSREKKESFPLTVTSAQKNPTAFYLCASSMRTGADEQFFGPGTRLTVL.

This chain connects TRBV27 to TRBJ2-1; D call uncertain. The ends were cut back, 2 bases at V and 4 bases at J, with 9 bases in the middle. Germline V gives CDR1 MNHEY, CDR2 SMNVEV (reference sequence). The CDR3 covers 14 residues. CDR3 amino acids: CASSLRAIYNEQFF. CDR3 DNA sequence: TGTGCCAGCAGTTTAAGAGCGATTTACAATGAGCAGTTCTTC.

The chain couples TRBV6-9 to TRBJ2-3; no definite D call. Trimming stripped 0 bases from V and 2 bases from J, with 9 bases between. The CDR3 covers 15 residues. In germline, CDR1 is MNHGY, CDR2 SVAAGI. The CDR3 sequence is CASSYSNHPTDTQYF. CDR3 in DNA: TGTGCCAGCAGTTATTCGAACCACCCCACAGATACGCAGTATTTT.

The genes are TRBV24-1 and TRBJ2-1, with unresolved D. Germline V gene lookup returns CDR1 KGHDR and CDR2 SFDVKD. This CDR3 spans 13 amino acids. Trimming took off 3 bases at V and 9 bases at J, with 11 bases between the two ends. The CDR3 sequence is CATSDAPGIEQFF. The CDR3 DNA reads as TGTGCCACCAGTGATGCACCAGGCATTGAGCAGTTCTTC.

This clonotype was seen only a few times. This sequence joins TRBV15 and TRBJ2-5; tentative D call: TRBD1 (5 bases). Germline V gives CDR1 LNHNV, CDR2 YYDKDF (reference sequence). V lost 0 bases and J lost 7, with 15 bases in between. This CDR3 comprises 15 residues. CDR3 bases: TGTGCCACCAGCAGAGAAGGACACCCGCAAACGACCCAGTACTTC. It translates to CATSREGHPQTTQYF.

This clonotype was counted only a few times. The chain is built from TRBV28 and TRBJ1-5; D may be TRBD1 (6 bases). V was pared by 7 bases and J by 3 bases, with 13 bases between. Germline lookup yields CDR1 MDHEN and CDR2 SYDVKM. This CDR3 is 14 amino acids long. The CDR3 region is CASIGGTNNQPQHF. CDR3 DNA sequence: TGTGCCAGCATTGGCGGGACAAACAATCAGCCCCAGCATTTT.

V gene TRBV20-1 combines with J gene TRBJ1-2, with D unresolved. Trimming left V 0 bases short and J 5 bases short, with 7 bases between. CDR1 is DFQATT and CDR2 is SNEGSKA in the germline V gene (reference sequence). The CDR3 sequence is 12 residues long. The CDR3 region is CSARDPTYGYTF. The CDR3 DNA is TGCAGTGCTAGAGATCCCACGTATGGCTACACCTTC.

This clonotype was observed a few times. The V and J genes are TRBV24-1 and TRBJ1-5; D call uncertain. This CDR3 region has 15 residues. Germline CDR1 and CDR2: KGHDR and SFDVKD. With 9 bases removed from V and 0 bases from J, the gap between germline ends came to 14 bases. The CDR3: CATGSGGYSNQPQHF. The DNA of the CDR3 is TGTGCCACCGGCTCCGGCGGGTATAGCAATCAGCCCCAGCATTTT.

V usage is TRBV10-3 and J usage is TRBJ2-3, with a possible D match to TRBD1 (5 bases). Germline lookup yields CDR1 ENHRY and CDR2 SYGVKD. The CDR3 has 16 amino acids. V was trimmed by 7 bases and J by 4 bases, leaving 21 bases between them. The CDR3 DNA is TGTGCCATCAACGATCCCCGCCAGGGCAGGTCAGATACGCAGTATTTT. This gives the protein CAINDPRQGRSDTQYF.

V usage is TRBV24-1 and J usage is TRBJ2-3; D possibly corresponds to TRBD2 (5 bases). V was shortened by 4 bases and J by 2 bases, with 9 bases between the two germline ends. Germline CDR1 KGHDR, CDR2 SFDVKD. The CDR3 runs 14 residues. CDR3 sequence reads: CATSEREPTDTQYF. In nucleotides, the CDR3 is TGTGCCACCAGTGAACGGGAACCCACAGATACGCAGTATTTT.

The chain uses TRBV24-1 and TRBJ2-5; the match to TRBD1 covers 10 bases. The junction had 7 bases not matched to a gene; V was cut back by 5 bases and J by 5 bases. The CDR3 is 15 amino acids. Germline-derived CDR1 and CDR2 are KGHDR and SFDVKD. The CDR3 DNA reads TGTGCCACCAGTGCGCCCGACAGGGGGCGCGAGACCCAGTACTTC. Translated: CATSAPDRGRETQYF.

This chain links TRBV20-1 with TRBJ1-2, with D unclear. The CDR3 has 14 residues. Germline CDR1 reads DFQATT; CDR2 reads SNEGSKA (reference sequence). Trimming removed 3 bases at V and 4 bases at J, with 15 bases between. CDR3 sequence reads: CSASDGSYSYGYTF. The DNA of the CDR3 is TGCAGTGCTAGTGATGGCAGCTACTCCTATGGCTACACCTTC.

Only a few counts were recorded for this clonotype. This chain links TRBV12-3 or TRBV12-4 with TRBJ1-2; D is uncertain. This CDR3 is 14 amino acids long. V lost 2 bases, J lost 5 bases, and 12 bases lay in between. CDR3 nucleotides: TGTGCCAGCAGTTTAAATGGACGGATTTATGGCTACACCTTC. It is translated as CASSLNGRIYGYTF.

This clonotype was seen a handful of times. The chain joins TRBV29-1 to TRBJ2-4; D possibly corresponds to TRBD1 (5 bases). Germline V gene data show CDR1 as SQVTM and CDR2 as ANQGSEA. V was pared by 4 bases and J by 0 bases, with 10 bases between. This CDR3 is built from 14 residues. The CDR3 sequence: CSVVGQGAKNIQYF. Here the CDR3 DNA reads TGCAGCGTTGTGGGGCAGGGAGCCAAAAACATTCAGTACTTC.

This clonotype was recorded a few times. In DNA form, the CDR3 reads TGTGCCAGCAGCTCCCCTAGCGGGAAACTCACAGATACGCAGTATTTT. Protein: CASSSPSGKLTDTQYF. The gene calls are TRBV7-2 and TRBJ2-3, with 9 positions matching TRBD2. Trimming at V came to 4 bases and at J to 2 bases, leaving 7 bases not matched to a gene. CDR3 length equals 16 residues. The germline V gene has CDR1 SGHTA and CDR2 FQGNSA.

This clonotype was seen more than once but under ten times. This CDR3 reads CASLTGKNYGYTF. As DNA, the CDR3 is TGTGCCAGTCTCACAGGGAAGAACTATGGCTACACCTTC. V gene TRBV6-4 combines with J gene TRBJ1-2; D might be TRBD1 (6 bases). The CDR3 runs 13 residues. V was cut by 9 bases and J by 2 bases, with 13 bases left in between. CDR1 and CDR2 from the germline V gene are MRHNA and SNTAGT.